This TCR beta chain is from a study of post-analysis software for immune sequencing data. Notes on the study in general: The study found TRBV5-6, TRBV5-1 and TRBV20-1 among four to six TRBV segments more frequent in patients than controls. Samples from a shared batch, those prepared together, strongly co-clustered by F measure.

CDR3 length: 14 residues. Germline V gene data show CDR1 as KGHSH and CDR2 as LQKENI. V lost 3 bases and J 5 bases, leaving 14 bases between the germline ends. Carried by the TCR beta cDNA libraries were unique molecular identifiers. Using its own MiXCR run on the PCR reads, TCRdb lists one record per CDR3 protein. The sample lists about 460,000 distinct CDR3 sequences; under 55% were seen once. With respect to this clonotype: What it binds is not known.

The TCR comes from a girl aged 10-17 years with multiple sclerosis. The chain employs TRBV18 and TRBJ2-7; D call uncertain. The sample consisted of blood. CDR3 residues: CASSPQSPRDEQYF. Written as DNA, the CDR3 is TGTGCCAGCTCACCCCAGTCACCTCGGGACGAGCAGTACTTC.